A single sample is the source of the 20 T cell receptor beta chains below, sequenced in a study of early T cells in non-severe SARS-CoV-2 infection. TCRdb itself ran the 5' RACE reads through MiXCR, one entry per CDR3 protein. The sample holds 59,000 or so distinct CDR3 sequences; 10% to 15% are singletons and the top ten take over 1.2%. Here the sequenced sample was whole blood, taken at baseline. The receptors here all came from an adult who was a healthcare worker with PCR-confirmed SARS-CoV-2 infection or an uninfected control (not recorded which).

This clonotype came up a few times. CDR3 amino acids: CASNPDREQPQHF. The DNA for the CDR3 is TGTGCCAGTAATCCGGACAGGGAACAGCCCCAGCATTTT. The chain uses TRBV19 and TRBJ1-5; 8 bases are shared with TRBD1. CDR1 LNHDA and CDR2 SQIVND come from the germline V gene (reference sequence). This CDR3 region has 13 residues. V lost 7 bases to trimming and J lost 7 bases; unmatched junction nucleotides: 6.

This clonotype was seen a handful of times. The chain is built from TRBV7-2 and TRBJ1-5; 11 bases line up with TRBD1. Trimming removed 5 bases from V and 8 bases from J; junction bases left unmatched: 8. The CDR3 is 15 amino acids. In germline, CDR1 is SGHTA, CDR2 FQGNSA. CDR3 residues: CASSQNGQGAEPQHF. CDR3 nucleotide sequence: TGTGCCAGCAGCCAGAACGGACAGGGGGCCGAGCCCCAGCATTTT.

This clonotype was found many times. V gene TRBV2 combines with J gene TRBJ2-3; possible D gene TRBD2, 5 bases. The length of the CDR3 is 16 residues. The ends were cut back, 0 bases at V and 2 bases at J, with 12 bases in the middle. Germline V gene sequence: CDR1 SNHLY, CDR2 FYNNEI. The CDR3: CASSEASGGVTDTQYF. In DNA form, the CDR3 reads TGTGCCAGCAGTGAAGCGAGCGGAGGTGTCACAGATACGCAGTATTTT.

This clonotype came up a few times. J is TRBJ2-7 and V is TRBV29-1, with TRBD2 matching 8 bases. The trim removed 0 bases at V and 2 bases at J, leaving 9 bases unmatched. CDR3 length: 16 amino acids. Looked up from germline, CDR1 is SQVTM and CDR2 is ANQGSEA. CDR3 nucleotide sequence: TGCAGCGTTGAAGATCCAGGACTAGCAAGCCCCTACGAGCAGTACTTC. Encoded protein: CSVEDPGLASPYEQYF.

This clonotype was observed at least ten times. The chain recombines TRBV11-2 with TRBJ2-1; no clear D gene. The V end lost 0 bases, the J end lost 7 bases, and 10 bases lay between the germline ends. The CDR3 contains 14 residues. Germline V CDR1 and CDR2: SGHAT, FQNNGV. CDR3 sequence (DNA): TGTGCCAGCAGCTTAGATCGAAATGGAAATGAGCAGTTCTTC. This codes for CASSLDRNGNEQFF.

This clonotype occurred many times. The chain recombines TRBV14 with TRBJ2-1; D ambiguous. V was cut by 0 bases and J by 10 bases, with 16 bases left in between. There are 15 residues in the CDR3. Germline V CDR1 and CDR2: SGHDN, FVKESK. CDR3: CASSQDSRPGAEQFF. As DNA, the CDR3 is TGTGCCAGCAGCCAAGATAGCAGGCCTGGCGCGGAGCAGTTCTTC.

This clonotype was counted between two and nine times. The V and J genes are TRBV20-1 and TRBJ2-7; D is perhaps TRBD1 (5 bases). The CDR3 contains 17 residues. V gave up 0 bases and J gave up 0 bases, with 18 bases separating them. Germline lookup yields CDR1 DFQATT and CDR2 SNEGSKA (reference sequence). The CDR3 here is CSARDPIDRGSSYEQYF. The CDR3 coding sequence is TGCAGTGCTAGAGATCCTATTGACAGAGGAAGCTCCTACGAGCAGTACTTC.

This clonotype was seen a few times. The V call is TRBV20-1, the J call TRBJ1-2; 7 bases match TRBD1. J was trimmed by 4 bases and V by 5 bases; bases with no gene match: 13. CDR3 length: 15 residues. From germline, CDR1 is DFQATT and CDR2 SNEGSKA (reference sequence). As DNA, the CDR3 is TGCAGTGCTCAGGGGGGGACAGCCACCCCCTATGGCTACACCTTC. This gives the protein CSAQGGTATPYGYTF.

The chain's CDR3 is CASRSPANTEAFF. CDR3 in DNA: TGCGCCAGCAGGAGCCCGGCTAACACTGAAGCTTTCTTT. The chain couples TRBV5-1 to TRBJ1-1; no reliable D call. CDR3 length equals 13 residues. CDR1 and CDR2 from the germline V gene are SGHRS and YFSETQ. Between the trimmed V and J ends, which lost 5 bases and 2 bases, there was a span of 10 bases.

Turning to this clonotype: The junction departs from germline at one end; a sequencing error may be responsible. This sequence joins TRBV7-6 and TRBJ2-1; TRBD2 aligns across 9 bases. The CDR3 totals 15 residues. The V gene's germline CDR1 is SGHVS and CDR2 FNYEAQ. The CDR3 is CANSFLAGEGYEQFF. DNA of the CDR3: TGTGCCAACAGCTTTTTAGCGGGAGAAGGATATGAGCAGTTCTTC.

This clonotype was found many times. CDR3 nucleotides: TGTGCCAGCCTCTTGACAGAGAACACTGAAGCTTTCTTT. Its protein is CASLLTENTEAFF. The V and J genes are TRBV2 and TRBJ1-1; maybe TRBD1 (5 bases). Germline CDR1 reads SNHLY; CDR2 reads FYNNEI. Between the trimmed V and J ends, which lost 8 bases and 1 base, there was a span of 11 bases. This CDR3 comprises 13 residues. Supplemented by reference TRBV2 and TRBJ1-1, the full variable domain reads EPEVTQTPSHQVTQMGQEVILRCVPISNHLYFYWYRQILGQKVEFLVSFYNNEISEKSEIFDDQFSVERPDGSNFTLKIRSTKLEDSAMYFCASLLTENTEAFFGQGTRLTVV.

Many counts were recorded for this clonotype. The V call is TRBV6-2 or TRBV6-3, the J call TRBJ1-5; tentative D call: TRBD1 (6 bases). Trimming took off 6 bases at V and 4 bases at J, with 19 bases between the two ends. Germline loops: CDR1 MNHEY, CDR2 SVGEGT. The CDR3 is 16 residues long. CDR3 bases: TGTGCCAGCAGCCTAACCTACAGGGTCGAGAATCAGCCCCAGCATTTT. It codes for CASSLTYRVENQPQHF.

This clonotype was counted between two and nine times. V is TRBV7-2 and J is TRBJ2-4, with 10 positions matching TRBD2. CDR1 and CDR2 from the germline V gene are SGHTA and FQGNSA. The CDR3 consists of 16 residues. Unmatched junction bases numbered 11, after V lost 6 bases and J lost 6 bases. The CDR3 coding sequence is TGTGCCAGCAGGCCAAATCCGGGACTAGCGTCAAACATTCAGTACTTC. Translated: CASRPNPGLASNIQYF.

This clonotype was observed many times. As DNA, the CDR3 is TGCAGTGCGAAACAGGGACCCGGGGAGCTGTTTTTT. This encodes CSAKQGPGELFF. This chain uses TRBV20-1 with TRBJ2-2, with D perhaps matching TRBD1 (6 bases). V lost 6 bases to trimming and J lost 6 bases, with 11 bases between them. Germline values: CDR1 DFQATT, CDR2 SNEGSKA (reference sequence). The CDR3 runs to 12 residues.

The CDR3 loop reads CASSPYRDSQETQYF. In nucleotides, the CDR3 is TGTGCCAGCTCACCCTACCGGGACAGTCAAGAGACCCAGTACTTC. This chain links TRBV18 with TRBJ2-5; 7 bases are a match to TRBD1. Germline CDR1 reads KGHSH; CDR2 reads LQKENI. The CDR3 length is 15 residues. V shed 3 bases, J shed 2 bases, and the junction held 6 bases outside the gene matches.

This clonotype was picked up many times. V usage is TRBV12-3 or TRBV12-4 and J usage is TRBJ2-5; D possibly uses TRBD1 or TRBD2 (6 bases each). The length of the CDR3 is 13 residues. The germline V and J ends were trimmed by 7 bases and 4 bases, with 13 bases remaining between them. CDR3 amino acids: CASNGGQPETQYF. The CDR3 bases are TGTGCCAGCAATGGGGGGCAGCCAGAGACCCAGTACTTC.

This clonotype occurred many times. The chain combines TRBV7-9 with TRBJ1-1; D ambiguous. The CDR3 contains 12 residues. From germline, CDR1 is SEHNR and CDR2 FQNEAQ (reference sequence). Deletions cut 5 bases from V and 3 bases from J, with 7 bases between. As DNA, the CDR3 is TGTGCCAGCAGCCTGAGGGACACTGAAGCTTTCTTT. As protein: CASSLRDTEAFF.

This clonotype was seen a handful of times. This chain uses TRBV28 with TRBJ2-6, with no clear D. Germline CDR1 reads MDHEN; CDR2 reads SYDVKM. The CDR3 sequence is 16 residues long. Trimming took off 5 bases at V and 1 base at J, with 12 bases between the two ends. The CDR3 coding sequence is TGTGCCAGCAGTAGCAGGTTCGATTCTGGGGCCAACGTCCTGACTTTC. Translation gives CASSSRFDSGANVLTF.

The genes are TRBV7-9 and TRBJ2-1; 14 nucleotides agree with TRBD2. The germline gives CDR1 SEHNR, CDR2 FQNEAQ (reference sequence). Unmatched junction bases numbered 9, after V lost 3 bases and J lost 2 bases. This CDR3 is 19 amino acids long. The CDR3 here is CASSFRSGLAGVTYNEQFF. The CDR3 nucleotides are TGTGCCAGCAGCTTTAGGTCGGGACTAGCGGGAGTAACCTACAATGAGCAGTTCTTC.

This clonotype came up a few times. The chain links TRBV27 to TRBJ1-6, with TRBD1 matching over 7 bases. Losses at the gene ends were 7 bases for V and 6 bases for J; bases not matched to a gene: 6. The germline gives CDR1 MNHEY, CDR2 SMNVEV (reference sequence). The CDR3 sequence is 14 residues long. This chain's CDR3 is CASNRQGTNSPLHF. The DNA of the CDR3 is TGTGCCAGCAACCGACAGGGCACTAATTCACCCCTCCACTTT.